This T cell receptor beta chain is drawn from a study of blood T cell repertoires in COVID-19. About the research overall: Some COVID-19 samples were acute and others convalescent; all came from the United States, Italy and Spain. The analysed material was cDNA or gDNA that came from T cells, B-cell-depleted T cells, or PBMCs.

This clone was observed once. Data came from immunoSEQ multiplex PCR; TCRdb stores just in-frame clones and leaves some out. The table records about 270,000 clones, around nine tenths of them present only once. Germline assignment: CDR1 SGHTA and CDR2 FQGNSA. V lost 5 bases to trimming and J lost 3 bases; unmatched junction nucleotides: 13. The CDR3 runs 18 residues. This study enrolled people aged roughly 18 to 90 from 24 US geographic areas. Cohorts were based on clinical histories the participants reported. V gene TRBV7-2 combines with J gene TRBJ2-3; TRBD2 aligns across 11 bases. The TCR sequence derives from a woman aged 18-30 years who had recovered from COVID-19. Sequenced input: PBMCs or T cells enriched from blood (not recorded which). The CDR3 reads CASSPQGSGGVETDTQYF. DNA of the CDR3: TGTGCCAGCAGCCCCCAGGGTAGCGGGGGGGTTGAAACAGATACGCAGTATTTT.